One T cell receptor beta chain is described in this entry. No cognate antigen has been identified for it. No base qualities exist here, and no much larger clone lies one base off it. This entry is derived from a study of control samples from healthy donors and cancer patients (dated by TCRdb to about 2020). Preparation of the library involved the immunoSEQ multiplex PCR assay. TCRdb carries this immuneACCESS record with in-frame sequences only. Its versions omit some clonotypes, under half of them owing to an unresolved V gene in the studies checked, with the rest unexplained. This sample comprises about 120,000 clones, around nine tenths of them detected only once. The ten most abundant clones make up about 12% of the sample. Looking up the germline V gene yields CDR1 ENHRY and CDR2 SYGVKD. A distance of 12 bases separates the germline ends of V and J, which lose 5 bases and 5 bases respectively. The CDR3 runs 14 amino acids, cysteine and phenylalanine included. The CDR3 DNA has 42 bases and is translated from base 1.

Sequencing input: blood. The TCR was taken from a man aged 25 to 40 in good health. Recombination connected TRBV10-3 to TRBJ2-2; the D segment could be TRBD1, given 5 matching bases. The CDR3 has the sequence CAISRQGRTGELFF. The DNA is as follows: TGTGCCATCAGTCGCCAGGGAAGGACCGGGGAGCTGTTTTTT.